This T cell receptor (beta chain) was identified in a study of cytomegalovirus exposure and HLA in healthy donors (dated by TCRdb to 2015 to 2018). For the wider study: According to an earlier analysis of 450 to 650 of the donors, 150 million to 200 million T cells yielded some 120 million unique TCR beta sequences and 250 to 350 Gb of sequence data. Approximately 310 gigabases of sequencing data and around 80 million unique TCR sequences made up an early release that covered roughly 670 HLA-typed donors. Among the approximately 400 genotyped donors, 81% belonged to the genetic ancestry cluster associated with self-reported Caucasian donors. The study aimed to test whether cataloging public T cell receptors could reveal signatures of past pathogen exposure. The T cell repertoires of 666 subjects were profiled by immunosequencing and related to cytomegalovirus serostatus. A separate validation cohort of 100 to 150 different subjects was used in addition to the roughly 700-subject first cohort. To predict cytomegalovirus infection status, the study combined high-throughput TCR immunosequencing, statistical association of individual TCRs with disease status, and machine learning. In a later analysis, previously published TCR beta repertoires from 550 to 750 donors were re-analyzed and high-resolution HLA genotyping was added so that TCR occurrence patterns could be studied. Rather than using new phenotypic data, the later analysis identified candidate immune exposures from TCR beta sequences and from how often those sequences occurred across donors. In an earlier analysis of 587 of the donors, high-throughput TCR beta sequencing was used to judge whether each TCR beta V gene segment behaved as functional or pseudogenic. Donor age, sex, ethnicity and CMV serostatus were compiled alongside the repertoire data. A later genetic analysis took genome-wide SNP genotypes for about three fifths of the roughly 700 donors and used that subset as a discovery cohort. Every discovery cohort repertoire had been produced on one sequencing platform. Both class I and class II loci were covered by HLA typing, at four-digit resolution. The number of donors typed differed by locus, with roughly 629-640 for A, B, C, DRB1 and DQB1, around 500 for DQA1, over 600 for DPA1, and some 440 for DPB1. Several DR-DQ haplotypes were treated as single units for association and clustering because of strong linkage in the cohort. Among around 400 genotyped donors of the cohort, an average of approximately 200,000 unique TCR beta nucleotide sequences was sequenced per donor, of which about 18% were non-productive.

The cohort consisted of approximately 670 healthy bone marrow donors. At the time of sampling, every cohort member was nominally healthy, though immune exposures that went unrecorded were likely present. The donor tested CMV seronegative and was one of the 352 seronegative cohort members. Every donor gave a peripheral blood sample, and the peripheral blood mononuclear cells from that sample were used for TCR beta sequencing. Genomic DNA was extracted from the blood cell samples with the Qiagen DNeasy Blood Extraction Kit. In regard to this clone: Its recognized antigen is unknown. The input lacks base qualities; no much larger clone sits a single base away.

The protocol used for the library was the immunoSEQ multiplex PCR assay. For the multiplex PCR, a mixture combining 60 forward primers for TCR Vbeta segments and 13 reverse primers for TCR Jbeta segments was used. The CDR3 region of rearranged TCR beta genes was amplified from genomic DNA by a multiplex PCR assay. The amplified TCR beta libraries were sequenced on the Illumina HiSeq System as 87-base-pair reads. The published analysis was carried out like this. A later analysis tallied some 79 million unique TCR beta chains across the 666 repertoires, and approximately 12 million of those chains were shared by two or more donors. To remove PCR and sequencing errors, raw reads were error-corrected and collapsed into unique sequences using a nearest-neighbor algorithm that merged closely related sequences. Alignment of CDR3 sequences to IMGT reference sequences was used to assign V, D and J gene segments. Each retained sequence needed at least a six-nucleotide match to both a V gene segment and a J gene segment. Rearrangements were called productive when the CDR3 lacked stop codons and stayed in frame with V and J; all others were non-productive. Following IMGT convention, CDR3 was defined as the stretch from the second conserved V-encoded cysteine to the conserved J-encoded phenylalanine. The earlier analysis of some 540 of the donors excluded any sequence lacking an unambiguous match to a single V gene segment. In an earlier analysis of 587 of the donors, a V segment was called functional when productive rearrangements were above 56.7%, and segregating when the standard deviation between donors exceeded 5%. A statistical classification framework was built to diagnose cytomegalovirus status from the catalog of TCR beta chain sequences. V and J gene assignment, in a later analysis, came from comparing TCR nucleotide sequences with IMGT/GENE-DB human TR gene sequences. A later analysis assigned CDR3 sequences and most-parsimonious VDJ recombination scenarios with the TCRdist pipeline. In a later analysis, each TCR beta chain was defined by its CDR3 amino acid sequence together with its V-gene family, and reads lacking a unique V-gene family were excluded. To address suspected cross-contamination and a sequencing artifact, a later analysis removed 450 to 700 highly shared, low-generation-probability nucleotide sequences. A later analysis calculated a clonal expansion index for each public chain from normalized within-repertoire ranks of inferred template counts. Generation probabilities in a later analysis came from a VDJ recombination model fitted to out-of-frame rearrangements, and those results were checked against IGoR. In a later analysis, TCR-TCR, TCR-HLA and TCR-CMV co-occurrence was scored with hypergeometric tests, and a repertoire-size bias correction was applied to TCR pairs. In a later analysis, false discovery rates were estimated by permuting HLA or CMV assignments 20 times. A later analysis grouped co-occurring TCRs with DBSCAN, adding TCRdist sequence similarity when clustering within HLA-allele-positive subsets. Repertoires with fewer than 30,000 or more than 120,000 public chains were left out of co-occurrence clustering, as were a handful of repertoires with anomalous nucleotide sharing. This immuneACCESS table, as held by TCRdb, lists in-frame sequences with V and J called but not all clones. Of the missing ones, under half trace to an unresolved V gene in checked studies; the others have no known cause. V and J calls and clone size come straight from that table; D and trimming were deduced from the DNA. The sample profile shows 150,000 to 200,000 clones; around 87% of them were found once. 1.5% to 2% of the sample is taken by the ten largest.

Broad study findings and their caveats: The cohort was sequenced for TCR beta chains only, and without alpha or paired-chain data the features that could be detected were limited. In an earlier analysis of 587 of the donors, most TCR beta V segments appeared in productive rearrangements about 87% or about 30% of the time, broadly matching IMGT annotations. Sequencing depth was assumed to be roughly uniform across donors in the presence/absence analyses, though that assumption may not hold. When HLA alleles, especially DR and DQ, strongly co-occurred, attributing TCR associations to individual alleles was difficult. Because counts were too low, seventeen rarely observed V segments, including chromosome 9 orphons, were left out of the earlier analysis of some 640 of the donors. Because HLA typing was unavailable for some donors at each locus, only the typed subset was used in association tests. A cluster of highly shared sequence variants was judged likely to be a technical artifact of the sequencing pipeline. A later analysis reported that several top co-occurrence clusters appeared linked to parvovirus B19, influenza, CMV and Epstein-Barr virus. According to a later analysis, TCR association rates differed among HLA loci, with DRB1 alleles showing the most associated TCRs and HLA-C alleles showing the fewest. Linkage disequilibrium might explain the correlated functional status among segregating V segments, but an unknown experimental factor could not be excluded. For the cohort, immune exposure information was limited to CMV serostatus. The authors suggested that the approach could potentially be generalized to other disease states and immunological phenotypes. According to a later analysis, most CMV-associated TCR beta chains appeared to be HLA-restricted, and the HLA associations seemed to be driven largely by CMV exposure. Most TCR sequences were seen in very few donors, while some public TCRs were found in many individuals. The study gave a list of over 150 TCR beta chains associated with cytomegalovirus. A further reported finding was that TCR beta sequences accurately predicted the HLA-A and HLA-B alleles for most subjects in the first cohort. Compared with the roughly 600-donor mean, donors in an Asian-associated ancestry cluster had fewer N-insertions in productive TCRs, according to a later genetic analysis. Some IMGT-functional V segments, including TRBV6-2 and TRBV6-3, could not be told apart with the 87-base-pair reads, so those segments were excluded. In vitro tests confirmed that a few of the cytomegalovirus-associated TCR beta chains recognize cytomegalovirus antigens. In a later genetic analysis, a missense DCLRE1C variant was associated with V-gene and J-gene trimming of TCR beta chains, and the association was replicated in an independent cohort. A later analysis found that HLA-associated TCR beta chains were more clonally expanded and had lower generation probabilities than equally common non-associated chains. Specific HLA alleles were associated with roughly 16,000 TCR beta sequences at a false discovery rate of 0.05 in a later analysis. Cytomegalovirus status was reported to be diagnosed by the classifier with high specificity and sensitivity in both the original and validation cohorts.

V ends up 1 base short and J 4 bases short, with an unmatched junction base count of 4. CDR1 SGDLS and CDR2 YYNGEE were looked up in the germline V gene. The cysteine opens and the phenylalanine closes a CDR3 of 14 amino acids. The sequence is cut down to CDR3 DNA, 42 bases in frame from base 1. Material for sequencing was PBMCs. The chain links TRBV9 with TRBJ2-5, with 7 bases matching TRBD2. The TCR sequence derives from a woman aged 18-35 years in good health and CMV-seronegative. The nucleotide sequence reads as follows: TGTGCCAGCAGCGTATTGACGGGAGGAGAGACCCAGTACTTC. It specifies CASSVLTGGETQYF.